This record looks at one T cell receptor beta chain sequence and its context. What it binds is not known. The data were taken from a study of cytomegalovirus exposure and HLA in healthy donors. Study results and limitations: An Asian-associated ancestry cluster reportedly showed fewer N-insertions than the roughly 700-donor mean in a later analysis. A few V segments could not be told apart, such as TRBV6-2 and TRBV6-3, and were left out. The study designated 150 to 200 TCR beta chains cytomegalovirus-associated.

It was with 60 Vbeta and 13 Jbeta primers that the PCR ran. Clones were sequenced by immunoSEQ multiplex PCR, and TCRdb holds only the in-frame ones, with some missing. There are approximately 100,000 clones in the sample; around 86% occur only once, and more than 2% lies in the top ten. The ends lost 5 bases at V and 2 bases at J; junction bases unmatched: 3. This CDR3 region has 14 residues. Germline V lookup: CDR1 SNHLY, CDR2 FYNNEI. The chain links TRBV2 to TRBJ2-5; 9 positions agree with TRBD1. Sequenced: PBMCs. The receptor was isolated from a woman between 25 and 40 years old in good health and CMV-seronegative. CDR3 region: CASSLDRGQETQYF. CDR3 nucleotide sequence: TGTGCCAGCAGTCTCGACAGGGGGCAAGAGACCCAGTACTTC.